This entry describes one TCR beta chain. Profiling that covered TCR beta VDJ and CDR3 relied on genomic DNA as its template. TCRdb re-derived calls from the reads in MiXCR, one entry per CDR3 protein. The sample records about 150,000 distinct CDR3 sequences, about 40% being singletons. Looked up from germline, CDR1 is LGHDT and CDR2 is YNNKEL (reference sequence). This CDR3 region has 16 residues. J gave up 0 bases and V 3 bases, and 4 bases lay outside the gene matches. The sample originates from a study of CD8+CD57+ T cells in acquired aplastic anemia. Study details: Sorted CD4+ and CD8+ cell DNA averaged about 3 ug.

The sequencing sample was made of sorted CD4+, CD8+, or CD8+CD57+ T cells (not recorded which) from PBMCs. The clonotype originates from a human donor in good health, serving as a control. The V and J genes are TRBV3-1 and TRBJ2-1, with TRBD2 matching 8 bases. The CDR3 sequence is CASSHSGGSSYNEQFF. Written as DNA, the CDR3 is TGTGCCAGCAGCCACAGCGGGGGAAGCTCCTACAATGAGCAGTTCTTC.